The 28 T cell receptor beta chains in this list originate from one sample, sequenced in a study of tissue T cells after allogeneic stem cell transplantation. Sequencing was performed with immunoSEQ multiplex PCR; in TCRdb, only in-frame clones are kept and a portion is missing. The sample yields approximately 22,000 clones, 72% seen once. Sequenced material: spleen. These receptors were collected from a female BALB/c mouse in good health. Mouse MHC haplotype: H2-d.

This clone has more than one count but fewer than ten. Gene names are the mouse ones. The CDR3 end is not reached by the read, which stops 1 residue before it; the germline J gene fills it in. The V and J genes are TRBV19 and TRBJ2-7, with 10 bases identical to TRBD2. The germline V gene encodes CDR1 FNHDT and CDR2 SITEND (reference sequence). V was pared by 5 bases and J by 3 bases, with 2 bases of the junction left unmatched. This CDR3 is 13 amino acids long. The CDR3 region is CASRLGGVYEQYF. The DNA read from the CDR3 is TGTGCCAGCAGACTGGGGGGGGTCTATGAACAGTAC.

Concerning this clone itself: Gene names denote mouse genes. CDR3 in amino acids: CASSIKQGGGEVFF. CDR3 bases read: TGTGCCAGCAGTATAAAACAGGGGGGTGGAGAAGTCTTC. The V gene is TRBV19, the J gene TRBJ1-1; 8 bases are shared with TRBD1. The read terminates 1 residue before the CDR3 end, so the remaining end is supplied by the germline J gene. Germline V gives CDR1 FNHDT, CDR2 SITEND (reference sequence). CDR3 length: 14 amino acids. After removal of 1 base from V and 7 bases from J, the junction contained 6 bases not matched to a gene.

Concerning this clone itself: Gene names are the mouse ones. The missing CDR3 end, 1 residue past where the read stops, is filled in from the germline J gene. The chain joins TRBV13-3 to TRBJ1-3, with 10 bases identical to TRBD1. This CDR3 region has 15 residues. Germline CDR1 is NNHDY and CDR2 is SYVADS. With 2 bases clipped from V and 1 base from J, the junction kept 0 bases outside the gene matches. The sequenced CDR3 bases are TGTGCCAGCAGTGAGGACAGGGGGTCTGGAAATACGCTCTAT. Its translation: CASSEDRGSGNTLY. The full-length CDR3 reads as CASSEDRGSGNTLYF.

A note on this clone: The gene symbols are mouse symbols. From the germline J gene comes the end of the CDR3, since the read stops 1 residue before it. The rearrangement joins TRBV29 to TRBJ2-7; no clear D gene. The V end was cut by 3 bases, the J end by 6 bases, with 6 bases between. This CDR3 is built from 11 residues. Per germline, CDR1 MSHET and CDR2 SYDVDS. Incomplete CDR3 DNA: TGTGCTAGCAGTTTTAGGGTTGAACAGTAC. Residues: CASSFRVEQY. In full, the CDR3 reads CASSFRVEQYF. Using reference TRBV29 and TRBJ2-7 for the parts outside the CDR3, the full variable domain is DMKVTQMPRYLIKRMGENVLLECGQDMSHETMYWYRQDPGLGLQLIYISYDVDSNSEGDIPKGYRVSRKKREHFSLILDSAKTNQTSVYFCASSFRVEQYFGPGTRLTVL.

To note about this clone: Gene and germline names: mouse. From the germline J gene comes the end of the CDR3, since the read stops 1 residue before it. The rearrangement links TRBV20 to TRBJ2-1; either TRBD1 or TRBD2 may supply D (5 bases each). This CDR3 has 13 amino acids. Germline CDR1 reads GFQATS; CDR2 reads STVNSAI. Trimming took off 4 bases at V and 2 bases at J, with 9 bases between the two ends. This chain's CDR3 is CGATSGHYAEQFF. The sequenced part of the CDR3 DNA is TGTGGTGCTACTTCGGGACACTATGCTGAGCAGTTC.

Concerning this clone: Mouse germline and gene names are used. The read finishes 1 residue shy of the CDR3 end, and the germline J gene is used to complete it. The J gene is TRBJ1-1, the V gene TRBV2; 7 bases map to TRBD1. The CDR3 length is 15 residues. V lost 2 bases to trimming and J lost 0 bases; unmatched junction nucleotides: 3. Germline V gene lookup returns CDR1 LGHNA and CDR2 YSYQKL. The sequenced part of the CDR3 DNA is TGTGCCAGCAGCCAACCCGGGACAGCAAACACAGAAGTCTTC. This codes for CASSQPGTANTEVF. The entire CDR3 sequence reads CASSQPGTANTEVFF.

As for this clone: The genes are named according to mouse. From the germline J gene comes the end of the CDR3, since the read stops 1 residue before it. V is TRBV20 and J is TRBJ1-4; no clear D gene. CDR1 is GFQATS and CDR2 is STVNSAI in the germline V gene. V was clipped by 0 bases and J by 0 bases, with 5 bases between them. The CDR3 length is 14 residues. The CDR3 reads CGAREDISNERLFF. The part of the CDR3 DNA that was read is TGTGGTGCTAGGGAAGATATTTCCAACGAAAGATTATTT.

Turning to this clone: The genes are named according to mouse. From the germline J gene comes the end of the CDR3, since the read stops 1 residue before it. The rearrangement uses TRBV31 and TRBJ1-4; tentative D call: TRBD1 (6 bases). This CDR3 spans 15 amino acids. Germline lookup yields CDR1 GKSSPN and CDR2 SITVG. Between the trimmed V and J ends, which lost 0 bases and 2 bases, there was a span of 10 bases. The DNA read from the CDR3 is TGTGCCTGGAGTCTAGGGGACAAATCCAACGAAAGATTATTT. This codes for CAWSLGDKSNERLF. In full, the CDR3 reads CAWSLGDKSNERLFF.

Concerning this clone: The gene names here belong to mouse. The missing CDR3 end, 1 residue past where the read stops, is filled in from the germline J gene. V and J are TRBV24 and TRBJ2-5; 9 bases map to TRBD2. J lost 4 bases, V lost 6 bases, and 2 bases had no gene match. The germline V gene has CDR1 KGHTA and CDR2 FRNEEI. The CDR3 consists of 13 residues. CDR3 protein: CASSWGGEDTQYF. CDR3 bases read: TGTGCCAGCAGCTGGGGGGGGGAAGACACCCAGTAC.

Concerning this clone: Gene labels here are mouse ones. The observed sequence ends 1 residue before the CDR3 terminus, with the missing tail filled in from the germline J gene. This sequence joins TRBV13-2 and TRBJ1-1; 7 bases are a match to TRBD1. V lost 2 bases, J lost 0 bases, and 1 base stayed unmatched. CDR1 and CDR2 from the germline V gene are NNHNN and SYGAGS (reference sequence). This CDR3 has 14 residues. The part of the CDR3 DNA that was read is TGTGCCAGCGGTGAAGGGACAGCAAACACAGAAGTCTTC. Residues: CASGEGTANTEVF. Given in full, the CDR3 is CASGEGTANTEVFF.

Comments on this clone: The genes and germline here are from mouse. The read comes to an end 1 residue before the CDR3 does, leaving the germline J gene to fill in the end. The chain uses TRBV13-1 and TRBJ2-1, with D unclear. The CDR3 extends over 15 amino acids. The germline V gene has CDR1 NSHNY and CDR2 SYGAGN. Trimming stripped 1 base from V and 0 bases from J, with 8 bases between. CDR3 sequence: CASSDLSLNYAEQFF. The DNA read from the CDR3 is TGTGCCAGCAGTGATCTTTCACTTAACTATGCTGAGCAGTTC.

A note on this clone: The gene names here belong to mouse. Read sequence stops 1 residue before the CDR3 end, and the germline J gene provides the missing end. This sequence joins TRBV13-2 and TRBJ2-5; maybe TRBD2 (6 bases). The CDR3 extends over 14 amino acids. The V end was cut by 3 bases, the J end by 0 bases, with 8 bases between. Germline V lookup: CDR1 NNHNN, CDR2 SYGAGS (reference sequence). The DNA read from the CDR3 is TGTGCCAGCGGTGGGGGGGTTAACCAAGACACCCAGTAC. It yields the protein CASGGGVNQDTQY. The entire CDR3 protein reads CASGGGVNQDTQYF.

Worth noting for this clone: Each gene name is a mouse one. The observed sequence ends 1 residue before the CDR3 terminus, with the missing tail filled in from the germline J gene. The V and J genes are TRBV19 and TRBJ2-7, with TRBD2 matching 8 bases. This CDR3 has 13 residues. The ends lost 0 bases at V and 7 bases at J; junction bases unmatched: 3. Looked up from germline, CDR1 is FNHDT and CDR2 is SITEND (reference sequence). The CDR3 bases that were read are TGTGCCAGCAGTATAGGGGGGGGCCGGGAACAGTAC. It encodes CASSIGGGREQY. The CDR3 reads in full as CASSIGGGREQYF.

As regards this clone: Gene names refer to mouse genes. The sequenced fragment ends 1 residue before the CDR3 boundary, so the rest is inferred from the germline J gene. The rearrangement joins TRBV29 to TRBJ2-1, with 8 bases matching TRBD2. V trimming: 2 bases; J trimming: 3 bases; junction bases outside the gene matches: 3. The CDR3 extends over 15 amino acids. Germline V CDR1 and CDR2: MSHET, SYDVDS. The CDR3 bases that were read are TGTGCTAGCAGTTTAGTTACTGGGGGCTATGCTGAGCAGTTC. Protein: CASSLVTGGYAEQF. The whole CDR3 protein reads CASSLVTGGYAEQFF. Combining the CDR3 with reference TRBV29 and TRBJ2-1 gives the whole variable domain DMKVTQMPRYLIKRMGENVLLECGQDMSHETMYWYRQDPGLGLQLIYISYDVDSNSEGDIPKGYRVSRKKREHFSLILDSAKTNQTSVYFCASSLVTGGYAEQFFGPGTRLTVL.

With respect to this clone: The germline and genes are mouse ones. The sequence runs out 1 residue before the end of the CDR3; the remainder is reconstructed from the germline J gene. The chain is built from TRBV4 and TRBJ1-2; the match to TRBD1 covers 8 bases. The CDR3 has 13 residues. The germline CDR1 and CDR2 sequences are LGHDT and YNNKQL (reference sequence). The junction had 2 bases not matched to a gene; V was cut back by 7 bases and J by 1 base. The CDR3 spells CASTDRENSDYTF. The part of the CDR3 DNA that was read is TGTGCCAGCACGGACAGGGAAAACTCCGACTACACC.

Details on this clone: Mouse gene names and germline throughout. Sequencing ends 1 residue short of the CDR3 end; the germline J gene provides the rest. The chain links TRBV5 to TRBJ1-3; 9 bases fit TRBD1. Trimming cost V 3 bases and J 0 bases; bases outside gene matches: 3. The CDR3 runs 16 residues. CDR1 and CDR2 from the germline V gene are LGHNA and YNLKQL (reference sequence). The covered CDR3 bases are TGTGCCAGCAGCCACGACAGGGGGGATTCTGGAAATACGCTCTAT. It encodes CASSHDRGDSGNTLY. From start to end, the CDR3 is CASSHDRGDSGNTLYF.

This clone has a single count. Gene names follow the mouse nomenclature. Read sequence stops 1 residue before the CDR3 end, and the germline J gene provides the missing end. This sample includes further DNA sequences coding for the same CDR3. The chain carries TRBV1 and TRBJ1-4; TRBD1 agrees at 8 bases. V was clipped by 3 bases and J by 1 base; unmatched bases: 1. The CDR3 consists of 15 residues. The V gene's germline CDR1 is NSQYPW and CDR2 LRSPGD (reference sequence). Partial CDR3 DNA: TGCACCTGCAGTGCCGGGACAGGTTCCAACGAAAGATTATTT. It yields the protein CTCSAGTGSNERLF. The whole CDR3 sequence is CTCSAGTGSNERLFF.

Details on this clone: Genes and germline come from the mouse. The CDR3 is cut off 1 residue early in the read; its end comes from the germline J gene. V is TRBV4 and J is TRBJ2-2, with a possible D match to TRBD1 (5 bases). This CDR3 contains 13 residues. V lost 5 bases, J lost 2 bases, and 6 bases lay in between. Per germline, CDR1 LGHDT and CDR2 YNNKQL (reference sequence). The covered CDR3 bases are TGTGCCAGCAGCCGACAGAACACCGGGCAGCTCTAC. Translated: CASSRQNTGQLY. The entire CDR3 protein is CASSRQNTGQLYF.

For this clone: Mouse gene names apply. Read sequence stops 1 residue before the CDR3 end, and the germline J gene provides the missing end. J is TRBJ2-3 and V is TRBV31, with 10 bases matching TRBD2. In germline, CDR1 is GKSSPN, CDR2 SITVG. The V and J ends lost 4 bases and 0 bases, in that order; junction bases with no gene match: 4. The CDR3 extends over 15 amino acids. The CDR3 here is CAWKGLGFSAETLYF. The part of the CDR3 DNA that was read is TGTGCCTGGAAGGGACTGGGGTTTAGTGCAGAAACGCTGTAT.

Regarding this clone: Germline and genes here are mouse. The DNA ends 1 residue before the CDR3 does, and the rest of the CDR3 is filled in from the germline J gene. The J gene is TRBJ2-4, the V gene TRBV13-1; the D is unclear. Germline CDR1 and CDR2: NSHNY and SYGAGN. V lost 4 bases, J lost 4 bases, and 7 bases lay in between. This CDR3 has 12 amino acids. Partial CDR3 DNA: TGTGCCAGCAGTAACCAGGAAAACACCTTGTAC. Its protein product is CASSNQENTLY. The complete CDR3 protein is CASSNQENTLYF.

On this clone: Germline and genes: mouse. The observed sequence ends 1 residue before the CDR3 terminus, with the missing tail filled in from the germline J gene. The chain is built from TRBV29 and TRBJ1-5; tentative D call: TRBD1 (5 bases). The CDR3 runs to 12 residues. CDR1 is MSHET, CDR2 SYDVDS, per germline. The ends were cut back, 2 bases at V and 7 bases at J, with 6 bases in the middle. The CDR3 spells CASSLQGQAPLF. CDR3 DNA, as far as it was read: TGTGCTAGCAGTTTACAGGGACAGGCTCCGCTT.

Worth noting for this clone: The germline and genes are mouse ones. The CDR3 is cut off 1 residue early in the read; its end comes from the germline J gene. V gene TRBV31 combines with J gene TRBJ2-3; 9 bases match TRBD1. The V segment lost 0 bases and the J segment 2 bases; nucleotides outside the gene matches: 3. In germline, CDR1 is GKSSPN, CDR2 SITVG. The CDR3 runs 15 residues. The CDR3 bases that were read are TGTGCCTGGAGTCTACAGGGGGCTTTTGCAGAAACGCTGTAT. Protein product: CAWSLQGAFAETLY. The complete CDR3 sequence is CAWSLQGAFAETLYF.

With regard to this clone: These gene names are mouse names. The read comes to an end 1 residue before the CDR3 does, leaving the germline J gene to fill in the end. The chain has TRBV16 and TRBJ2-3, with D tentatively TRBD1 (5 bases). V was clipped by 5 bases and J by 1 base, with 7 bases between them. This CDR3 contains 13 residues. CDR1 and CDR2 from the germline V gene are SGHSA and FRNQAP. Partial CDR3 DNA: TGTGCAAGCAGCCAGGGTGGTGCAGAAACGCTGTAT. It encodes CASSQGGAETLY. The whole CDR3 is CASSQGGAETLYF.

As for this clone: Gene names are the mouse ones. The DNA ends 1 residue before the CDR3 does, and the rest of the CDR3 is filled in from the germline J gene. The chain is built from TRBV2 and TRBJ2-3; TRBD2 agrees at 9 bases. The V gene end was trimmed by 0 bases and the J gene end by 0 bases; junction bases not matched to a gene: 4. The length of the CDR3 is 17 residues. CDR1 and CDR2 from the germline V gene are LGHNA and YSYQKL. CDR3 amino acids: CASSQDLGGASAETLYF. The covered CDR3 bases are TGTGCCAGCAGCCAAGATCTGGGGGGGGCTAGTGCAGAAACGCTGTAT.

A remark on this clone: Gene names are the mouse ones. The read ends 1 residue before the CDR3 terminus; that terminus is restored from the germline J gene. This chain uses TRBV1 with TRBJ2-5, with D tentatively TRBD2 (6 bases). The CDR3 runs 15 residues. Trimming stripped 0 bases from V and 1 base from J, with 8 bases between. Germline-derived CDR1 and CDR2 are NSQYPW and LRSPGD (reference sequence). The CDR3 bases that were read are TGCACCTGCAGTGCAGAGTCTGGGGACCAAGACACCCAGTAC. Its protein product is CTCSAESGDQDTQY. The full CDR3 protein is CTCSAESGDQDTQYF.

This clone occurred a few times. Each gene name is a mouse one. The part of the CDR3 DNA that was read is TGTGGTGCTAGGCCGGGGGCAAACTCCGACTACACC. Encoded protein: CGARPGANSDYT. The whole CDR3 protein reads CGARPGANSDYTF. The chain combines TRBV20 with TRBJ1-2, with TRBD1 as a possible D gene (5 bases). The DNA ends 1 residue before the CDR3 does, and the rest of the CDR3 is filled in from the germline J gene. This CDR3 spans 13 amino acids. Germline-derived CDR1 and CDR2 are GFQATS and STVNSAI. Trimming stripped 2 bases from V and 0 bases from J, with 7 bases between.

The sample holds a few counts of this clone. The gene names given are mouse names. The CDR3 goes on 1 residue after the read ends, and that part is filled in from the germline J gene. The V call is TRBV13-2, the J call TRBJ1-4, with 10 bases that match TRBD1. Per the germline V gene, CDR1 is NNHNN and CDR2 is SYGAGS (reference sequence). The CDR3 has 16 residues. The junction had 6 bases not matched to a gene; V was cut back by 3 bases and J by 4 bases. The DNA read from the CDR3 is TGTGCCAGCGGTGCCGAGACAGGGGGCAGCAACGAAAGATTATTT. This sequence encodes CASGAETGGSNERLF. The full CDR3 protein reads CASGAETGGSNERLFF.

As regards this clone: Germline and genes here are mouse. The CDR3 sequence: CASSYRDFYAEQFF. CDR3 DNA (partial): TGTGCCAGCAGCTACCGGGACTTCTATGCTGAGCAGTTC. The rearrangement links TRBV4 to TRBJ2-1; tentative D call: TRBD2 (6 bases). The read ends 1 residue before the CDR3 terminus; that terminus is restored from the germline J gene. This CDR3 contains 14 residues. Germline V gene data show CDR1 as LGHDT and CDR2 as YNNKQL (reference sequence). Trimming took 3 bases from V and 3 from J, leaving 9 bases between them.